This T cell receptor beta chain was recorded in a study of early T cells in non-severe SARS-CoV-2 infection. Study-level background: The sequenced material was bulk RNA from unsorted whole blood, and its chains were unpaired.

Individual cDNA molecules received unique molecular identifiers. Using its own MiXCR run on the 5' RACE reads, TCRdb lists one record per CDR3 protein. The sample contains some 23,000 distinct CDR3 sequences, about 4.4% of which appear only once. Study-level results: The matching step, a VDJdb search, favored anti-spike CD8 responses and missed private and CD4 specificities.

This clonotype was detected many times. The antigen is unknown. The CDR3 is made up of 13 amino acids. Trimming cost V 2 bases and J 8 bases, with 9 bases left between them. Germline V gene sequence: CDR1 KGHSH, CDR2 LQKENI. Material for sequencing was whole blood. V gene TRBV18 combines with J gene TRBJ1-4, with D maybe TRBD1 (6 bases). This receptor was taken from an adult who was a healthcare worker with PCR-confirmed SARS-CoV-2 infection or an uninfected control (not recorded which). The CDR3 region is CASSPGGSEKLFF. The CDR3 nucleotides read TGTGCCAGCTCACCAGGGGGCAGCGAAAAACTGTTTTTT.